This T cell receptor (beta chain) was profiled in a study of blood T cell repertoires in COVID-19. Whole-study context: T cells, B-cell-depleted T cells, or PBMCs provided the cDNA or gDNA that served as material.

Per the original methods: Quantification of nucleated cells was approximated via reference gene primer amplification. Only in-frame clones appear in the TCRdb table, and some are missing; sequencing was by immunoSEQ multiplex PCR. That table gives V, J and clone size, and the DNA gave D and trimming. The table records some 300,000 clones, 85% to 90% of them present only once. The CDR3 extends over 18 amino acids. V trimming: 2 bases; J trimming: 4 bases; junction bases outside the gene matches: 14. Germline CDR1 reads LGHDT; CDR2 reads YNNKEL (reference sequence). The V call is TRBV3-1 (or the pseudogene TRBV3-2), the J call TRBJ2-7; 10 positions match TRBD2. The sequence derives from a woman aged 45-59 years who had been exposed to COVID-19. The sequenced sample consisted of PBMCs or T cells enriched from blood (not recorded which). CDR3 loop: CASSQILPGTSGKYEQYF. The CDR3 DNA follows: TGTGCCAGCAGCCAAATACTCCCAGGCACTAGCGGGAAATACGAGCAGTACTTC.